This note documents a single T cell receptor beta chain sequence. Its cognate antigen is unknown. The CDR3 runs 19 residues. Germline V gene lookup returns CDR1 LGHNA and CDR2 YSLEER. V lost 4 bases, J lost 0 bases, and 22 bases lay in between. The data were obtained in a study of cytomegalovirus exposure and HLA in healthy donors. Overall study findings and caveats: 87-base-pair reads could not separate some V segments, including TRBV6-2 and TRBV6-3. Some TCR beta chains (roughly 160 of them) were listed as cytomegalovirus-associated. Common viral pathogens seemed, in a later analysis, to connect with several of the most significant clusters.

Vbeta (60) and Jbeta (13) primers were used in the PCR. Data came from immunoSEQ multiplex PCR; TCRdb stores just in-frame clones and leaves some out. The sample carries roughly 160,000 clones, approximately 88% recorded once. The TCR originated in a boy aged 2 to 10 in good health and CMV-seronegative. Specimen: PBMCs. V usage is TRBV4-3 and J usage is TRBJ2-1, with D possibly being TRBD2 (6 bases). As DNA, the CDR3 is TGCGCCAGCAGCCTGATAACTAGCCGGCGCAACTCCTCCTACAATGAGCAGTTCTTC. Translating it yields CASSLITSRRNSSYNEQFF.